What follows are 13 T cell receptor beta chains derived from one specimen sequenced in a study of T cell changes during pregnancy in multiple sclerosis. Using immunoSEQ multiplex PCR, the repertoire was profiled, and TCRdb retains in-frame clones only, with some absent. The repertoire includes 50,000 to 65,000 clones, approximately 91% of them detected once, and under 2% sits in the top ten. The sequencing here drew on peripheral blood, taken after pregnancy. These TCRs come from a female donor with multiple sclerosis, enrolled in a pregnancy study.

As to this clone: A junction end diverges from the germline sequence, so it may reflect a read error. Distinct nucleotide sequences in the sample also encode this CDR3. The CDR3 coding sequence is TGTGCCAGCAGCCCCTGGCAGGGCAGGAACACCGAAGCTTTCTTT. Encoded protein: CASSPWQGRNTEAFF. The gene calls are TRBV7-2 and TRBJ1-1, with D possibly TRBD1 on 5 matching bases. This CDR3 contains 15 residues. The germline V gene has CDR1 SGHTA and CDR2 FQGNSA.

The chain combines TRBV5-1 with TRBJ1-1, with 10 bases fitting TRBD1. Trimming took 3 bases from V and 3 from J; bases not matched to a gene: 5. Looked up from germline, CDR1 is SGHRS and CDR2 is YFSETQ. The CDR3 is 15 amino acids. CDR3 sequence (DNA): TGCGCCAGCAGCTCAAGGACAGGGGGAGACACTGAAGCTTTCTTT. It encodes CASSSRTGGDTEAFF.

The chain recombines TRBV5-1 with TRBJ2-1, with 12 bases aligning to TRBD2. The V gene's germline CDR1 is SGHRS and CDR2 YFSETQ. This CDR3 is 15 amino acids long. V gave up 0 bases and J gave up 7 bases; unmatched junction bases: 2. CDR3 sequence: CASSLELAGGNEQFF. The CDR3 nucleotides read TGCGCCAGCAGCTTGGAACTAGCGGGGGGAAATGAGCAGTTCTTC.

The chain joins TRBV2 to TRBJ2-5; D is possibly TRBD1 (6 bases). The J call may be wrong; the DNA end is better matched by TRBJ2-7. Germline lookup yields CDR1 SNHLY and CDR2 FYNNEI. The CDR3 contains 13 residues. The CDR3 reads CASRGTQGGEQYF. In nucleotides, the CDR3 is TGTGCCAGCAGGGGGACACAGGGTGGCGAGCAGTACTTC.

This clone appeared a single time. The V gene is TRBV6-1, the J gene TRBJ2-3, with D tentatively TRBD2 (5 bases). The germline CDR1 and CDR2 sequences are MNHNS and SASEGT. The CDR3 extends over 15 amino acids. V was trimmed by 8 bases and J by 1 base, leaving 16 bases between them. This CDR3 is CASPDPKEGTDTQYF. In nucleotides, the CDR3 is TGTGCCAGCCCTGACCCAAAGGAGGGCACAGATACGCAGTATTTT.

The chain uses TRBV11-3 and TRBJ2-7, with D hard to call. The CDR3 sequence is 12 residues long. V dropped 0 bases and J dropped 5 bases, with 5 bases sitting between them. Germline lookup yields CDR1 SGHNT and CDR2 YENEEA. This chain's CDR3 is CASSLDRDEQYF. The DNA for the CDR3 is TGTGCCAGCAGCTTAGATCGGGACGAGCAGTACTTC. Complete variable domain (other parts from reference TRBV11-3 and TRBJ2-7): EAGVVQSPRYKIIEKKQPVAFWCNPISGHNTLYWYLQNLGQGPELLIRYENEEAVDDSQLPKDRFSAERLKGVDSTLKIQPAELGDSAVYLCASSLDRDEQYFGPGTRLTVT.

A single count supports this clone. This sequence joins TRBV5-1 and TRBJ2-2; possible D gene TRBD2, 6 bases. V shed 4 bases and J shed 7 bases, with 8 bases lying between them. In germline, CDR1 is SGHRS, CDR2 YFSETQ. This CDR3 comprises 12 residues. Here the CDR3 DNA reads TGCGCCAGCAGCAGGGAGGTCGGGGAGCTGTTTTTT. Protein: CASSREVGELFF. The variable domain in full, with the rest retrieved from reference TRBV5-1 and TRBJ2-2, is KAGVTQTPRYLIKTRGQQVTLSCSPISGHRSVSWYQQTPGQGLQFLFEYFSETQRNKGNFPGRFSGRQFSNSRSEMNVSTLELGDSALYLCASSREVGELFFGEGSRLTVL.

This clone has just one count. J is TRBJ1-2 and V is TRBV6-5; perhaps TRBD1 as D (5 bases). The CDR3 runs to 13 residues. V was trimmed by 5 bases and J by 8 bases, leaving 15 bases between them. Germline-derived CDR1 and CDR2 are MNHEY and SVGAGI. CDR3 sequence: CASSLQGLRGYTF. The CDR3 DNA reads as TGTGCCAGCAGTCTCCAGGGCCTTCGGGGCTACACCTTC.

The V and J genes are TRBV28 and TRBJ1-6; 7 bases are shared with TRBD1. V dropped 6 bases and J dropped 8; count of bases not matched to a gene: 10. This CDR3 contains 15 residues. Germline CDR1 is MDHEN and CDR2 is SYDVKM. The CDR3 DNA follows: TGTGCCAGCAGCCCCTACAGGACAGGATATTCACCCCTCCACTTT. Its protein is CASSPYRTGYSPLHF.

CDR3 sequence: CASSFQAGGQETQYF. For the CDR3, the DNA is TGTGCCAGCAGCTTCCAAGCGGGGGGGCAAGAGACCCAGTACTTC. J is TRBJ2-5 and V is TRBV7-9, with 10 bases matching TRBD2. Germline V gives CDR1 SEHNR, CDR2 FQNEAQ (reference sequence). V shed 3 bases and J 2 bases; nucleotides not matched to a gene: 3. CDR3 size: 15 residues.

The chain employs TRBV7-3 and TRBJ2-7; weak D call: TRBD1 (6 bases). The CDR3 runs 15 residues. Germline-derived CDR1 and CDR2 are SGHTA and FQGTGA. Trimming pared 0 bases from V and 1 base from J, leaving 10 bases between. In DNA, the CDR3 is TGTGCCAGCAGCTTAACGTCGGACAGTTCCTACGAGCAGTACTTC. This translates into CASSLTSDSSYEQYF.

The chain links TRBV7-2 to TRBJ1-6; no reliable D call. Trimming cost V 5 bases and J 0 bases, with 14 bases left between them. This CDR3 is built from 17 residues. Looked up from germline, CDR1 is SGHTA and CDR2 is FQGNSA. CDR3 bases: TGTGCCAGCAGCCATGACACGTTCAGCTCCTATAATTCACCCCTCCACTTT. Encoded protein: CASSHDTFSSYNSPLHF.

V is TRBV4-3 and J is TRBJ2-2; 10 bases match TRBD2. V gave up 5 bases and J gave up 5 bases; unmatched junction bases: 11. In germline, CDR1 is LGHNA, CDR2 YSLEER. CDR3 length equals 17 residues. CDR3 loop: CASSAEPAGGPTGELFF. CDR3 nucleotide sequence: TGCGCCAGCAGCGCTGAACCAGCGGGGGGGCCGACCGGGGAGCTGTTTTTT.